This is a list of T cell receptor beta chains from one sample in a study of T cell changes during pregnancy in multiple sclerosis. Only in-frame clones appear in the TCRdb table, and some are missing; sequencing was by immunoSEQ multiplex PCR. The table has about 48,000 clones, approximately 92% seen once. The material sequenced was CD4+ T cells from peripheral blood mononuclear cells, taken in the second trimester of pregnancy. The receptors stem from a female donor in good health, enrolled as a control in a pregnancy study. Both conserved end residues are part of each CDR3. The D gene is left open where the match is weak. Rows may omit the clone size; those that give it use once, few, many or a size class.

clone_size j_call v_call d_call cdr3_length cdr3_aa cdr3_nt
once TRBJ1-3 TRBV7-9 . 13 CASSNALGNTIYF TGTGCCAGCAGCAATGCACTGGGAAACACCATATATTTT
. TRBJ1-1 TRBV19 . 13 CAIKWREGTEAFF TGTGCCATCAAATGGCGGGAGGGCACTGAAGCTTTCTTT
. TRBJ2-7 TRBV28 . 13 CASSSTGKYEQYF TGTGCCAGCAGCTCCACAGGGAAGTACGAGCAGTACTTC
. TRBJ1-5 TRBV19 . 16 CASSIDRGARNQPQHF TGTGCCAGTAGTATAGACCGGGGGGCGCGGAATCAGCCCCAGCATTTT
. TRBJ1-4 TRBV18 . 14 CASSPRETNEKLFF TGTGCCAGCTCACCGAGAGAAACTAATGAAAAACTGTTTTTT
. TRBJ1-1 TRBV6-5 . 12 CASSSRGTEAFF TGTGCCAGCAGTTCCAGGGGTACTGAAGCTTTCTTT
. TRBJ1-5 TRBV27 TRBD1 17 CASSYAGTEHSNQPQHF TGTGCCAGCAGTTATGCCGGGACAGAACATAGCAATCAGCCCCAGCATTTT
. TRBJ2-5 TRBV5-1 TRBD1 14 CASSAGQGRETQYF TGCGCCAGCAGCGCCGGACAGGGGCGGGAGACCCAGTACTTC
few TRBJ1-6 TRBV5-1 . 14 CASSTGHQNSPLHF TGCGCCAGCAGCACGGGACATCAAAATTCACCCCTCCACTTT
. TRBJ1-1 TRBV5-4 . 13 CASSLERSTEAFF TGTGCCAGCAGCTTGGAACGGAGCACTGAAGCTTTCTTT
. TRBJ1-4 TRBV5-4 . 14 CASSLEAVGEKLFF TGTGCCAGCAGCTTGGAAGCGGTGGGTGAAAAACTGTTTTTT
. TRBJ2-7 TRBV5-1 TRBD1 15 CASRFLTGPNYEQYF TGCGCCAGCAGATTCCTGACAGGGCCAAACTACGAGCAGTACTTC
. TRBJ2-1 TRBV11-2 TRBD2 13 CASSLDPSGGQFF TGTGCCAGCAGCTTAGATCCCTCGGGAGGGCAGTTCTTC
few TRBJ2-2 TRBV6-1 TRBD1 13 CAIDRVGTGELFF TGTGCCATAGACAGGGTTGGGACCGGGGAGCTGTTTTTT
once TRBJ2-3 TRBV27 TRBD1 14 CAISRDRATDTQYF TGTGCCATTTCCCGGGACAGGGCCACAGATACGCAGTATTTT
. TRBJ2-1 TRBV6-1 . 14 CASIVTPTYNEQFF TGTGCCAGCATTGTGACACCGACCTACAATGAGCAGTTCTTC
. TRBJ2-1 TRBV5-1 . 14 CASSFVGADNEQFF TGCGCCAGCAGCTTTGTGGGGGCCGACAATGAGCAGTTCTTC
. TRBJ2-7 TRBV30 . 12 CAWSVGGNEQYF TGTGCCTGGAGTGTAGGCGGCAACGAGCAGTACTTC
. TRBJ1-1 TRBV20-1 . 11 CGAYSPETSFF TGCGGGGCATATAGCCCTGAGACGTCTTTCTTT
. TRBJ2-7 TRBV5-6 TRBD2 16 CASSLLLAGVWGEQYF TGTGCCAGCAGCCTTCTACTAGCGGGAGTTTGGGGGGAGCAGTACTTC
. TRBJ1-3 TRBV6-5 TRBD1 15 CASSQTGGKGNTIYF TGTGCCAGCAGTCAAACAGGGGGCAAAGGAAACACCATATATTTT
. TRBJ1-5 TRBV6-6 . 15 CASSYGGGSNQPQHF TGTGCCAGCAGTTACGGGGGAGGCAGCAATCAGCCCCAGCATTTT
. TRBJ2-7 TRBV28 TRBD2 16 CASSLYLAGGPDEQYF TGTGCCAGCAGTTTGTATTTAGCGGGAGGTCCAGACGAGCAGTACTTC
once TRBJ2-3 TRBV7-3 TRBD2 14 CASSLGLGSDTQYF TGTGCCAGCAGCCTGGGACTAGGTTCAGATACGCAGTATTTT
. TRBJ2-7 TRBV7-8 TRBD2 15 CASSPRRTSGYEQYF TGTGCCAGCAGTCCACGGAGGACTAGCGGCTACGAGCAGTACTTC
. TRBJ1-1 TRBV28 TRBD1 16 CASSLPLGTGANEAFF TGTGCCAGCAGTTTACCGCTTGGGACAGGGGCGAATGAAGCTTTCTTT
. TRBJ2-2 TRBV25-1 . 14 CASSELANTGELFF TGTGCCAGCAGTGAACTAGCGAACACCGGGGAGCTGTTTTTT
. TRBJ2-7 TRBV28 . 14 CASRRGGAVDEQYF TGTGCCAGCAGGAGGGGGGGGGCTGTCGACGAGCAGTACTTC
. TRBJ2-1 TRBV5-1 TRBD2 17 CASSLTSGGTPINEQFF TGCGCCAGCAGCCTGACTAGCGGGGGGACCCCGATCAATGAGCAGTTCTTC
. TRBJ1-1 TRBV7-9 TRBD1 15 CASSSQGALNTEAFF TGTGCCAGCAGCTCACAGGGGGCGCTGAACACTGAAGCTTTCTTT
. TRBJ1-1 TRBV28 . 13 CASSLRLNTEAFF TGTGCCAGCAGTTTGAGGCTGAACACTGAAGCTTTCTTT
once TRBJ1-6 TRBV5-1 . 16 CASSLEGRLGGSPLHF TGCGCCAGCAGCTTGGAAGGGAGGCTGGGGGGATCACCCCTCCACTTT
once TRBJ2-1 TRBV6-1 TRBD2 13 CAIEREEGAEQFF TGTGCCATCGAGCGGGAGGAGGGAGCTGAGCAGTTCTTC
. TRBJ2-7 TRBV15 TRBD2 17 CATSTPGLAGERREQYF TGTGCCACCAGCACTCCAGGACTAGCGGGAGAGCGTAGGGAGCAGTACTTC
. TRBJ1-1 TRBV30 . 14 CAWSRRGGRTEAFF TGTGCCTGGAGTAGGCGAGGGGGTCGTACTGAAGCTTTCTTT
once TRBJ2-3 TRBV18 TRBD2 19 CASSQRSSGGETSTDTQYF TGTGCCAGCTCACAACGATCCAGCGGGGGGGAAACTAGCACAGATACGCAGTATTTT
. TRBJ1-5 TRBV18 TRBD1 15 CASSTRTGAGEAQHF TGTGCCAGCTCAACCCGGACAGGCGCCGGGGAGGCCCAGCATTTT
. TRBJ1-3 TRBV19 TRBD1 17 CATVGGTGQGYGNTIYF TGTGCCACAGTTGGCGGGACAGGTCAGGGATACGGAAACACCATATATTTT
. TRBJ2-7 TRBV4-2 TRBD2 16 CASSQVGTSGAYEQYF TGTGCCAGCAGCCAAGTTGGGACTAGCGGTGCCTACGAGCAGTACTTC
. TRBJ1-1 TRBV6-5 . 11 CASSYNREAFF TGTGCCAGCAGTTACAACAGGGAAGCTTTCTTT
. TRBJ1-5 TRBV7-9 . 16 CASSLGGGYSNQPQHF TGTGCCAGCAGCTTAGGGGGGGGATATAGCAATCAGCCCCAGCATTTT
once TRBJ1-6 TRBV7-9 . 17 CASSHPPRQVENSPLHF TGTGCCAGCAGCCACCCCCCCCGGCAGGTAGAAAATTCACCCCTCCACTTT
. TRBJ2-7 TRBV29-1 . 11 CSSKGPGEQYF TGCAGCAGTAAAGGCCCGGGCGAGCAGTACTTC
. TRBJ2-1 TRBV13 . 14 CASSLPGSYNEQFF TGTGCCAGCAGCTTACCGGGCTCCTACAATGAGCAGTTCTTC
. TRBJ2-1 TRBV7-9 . 13 CASSAYLYNEQFF TGTGCCAGCAGCGCTTACTTGTACAATGAGCAGTTCTTC
. TRBJ1-5 TRBV28 . 19 CASSFGDIHRVLFNQPQHF TGTGCCAGCAGTTTCGGAGATATACACCGGGTCCTGTTTAATCAGCCCCAGCATTTT
. TRBJ2-3 TRBV7-6 . 14 CASSLGGPTDTQYF TGTGCCAGCAGCTTGGGGGGACCCACAGATACGCAGTATTTT
. TRBJ2-1 TRBV28 TRBD2 17 CASTKEGTSGFYNEQFF TGTGCCAGCACTAAAGAGGGGACTAGCGGTTTTTACAATGAGCAGTTCTTC
. TRBJ1-1 TRBV4-2 . 12 CASSQDGGPDQF TGTGCCAGCAGCCAAGATGGAGGACCAGACCAATTT
. TRBJ1-4 TRBV30 TRBD1 16 CAWSPTGGVGREKLFF TGTGCCTGGAGTCCGACAGGGGGCGTGGGTCGTGAAAAACTGTTTTTT
. TRBJ2-1 TRBV18 . 12 CASSPGGNEQFF TGTGCCAGCTCACCAGGAGGTAATGAGCAGTTCTTC
. TRBJ1-2 TRBV11-1 TRBD1 13 CASSPGQNYGYTF TGTGCCAGCAGCCCGGGACAGAACTATGGCTACACCTTC
. TRBJ2-7 TRBV11-3 . 13 CASSFYRAGEQYF TGTGCCAGCAGCTTTTACAGGGCGGGCGAGCAGTACTTC
. TRBJ1-6 TRBV5-4 TRBD1 16 CASGWLGQGNGSPLHF TGTGCCAGCGGATGGCTCGGACAGGGTAACGGTTCACCCCTCCACTTT
. TRBJ2-6 TRBV5-1 . 17 CASSRGTYRSGANVLTF TGCGCCAGCAGCCGAGGGACATACCGCTCTGGGGCCAACGTCCTGACTTTC